One and the same sample provided the 20 T cell receptor beta chains below, sequenced in a study of neurological immune-mediated disorders (dated by TCRdb to between 2018 and 2021). Explained via the paper, the time point label denotes: technical triplicate 1. Libraries were made using 5' RACE. The reads were generated on an Illumina HiSeq 2500. TCRdb took the public reads, trimmed them with fastp at Q25, ran MiXCR for clone calling and kept in-frame beta chains. Records with the same CDR3 protein are collapsed into one entry carrying the most frequent genes and DNA. The sample yields 40,000 or so distinct CDR3 sequences; around 10% were counted once. The ten largest clones represent around 3.9% of the sample. Sequencing used PBMCs. The receptors stem from a man between 60 and 75 years old with HTLV-1-associated myelopathy (HAM/TSP).

The sample holds many counts of this clonotype. The chain is built from TRBV10-3 and TRBJ2-7; 8 bases fit TRBD1. The CDR3 has 13 residues. Germline loops: CDR1 ENHRY, CDR2 SYGVKD. Trimming took 4 bases from V and 7 from J; bases not matched to a gene: 6. The CDR3 is CAISVTGAQEQYF. The CDR3 nucleotides read TGTGCCATCAGTGTGACAGGGGCTCAAGAGCAGTACTTC.

By its share, this clonotype is medium-sized. The chain joins TRBV20-1 to TRBJ2-7, with D perhaps matching TRBD1 or TRBD2 (9 bases each). The germline V gene has CDR1 DFQATT and CDR2 SNEGSKA (reference sequence). Deletions cut 5 bases from V and 5 bases from J, with 28 bases between. The CDR3 is 17 amino acids. CDR3: CSALNRGQSGRRNEQYF. The CDR3 region has the DNA TGCAGTGCTCTTAACAGGGGGCAGAGCGGGAGGCGCAACGAGCAGTACTTC.

This clonotype was detected many times. V and J are TRBV20-1 and TRBJ1-5, with TRBD1 matching over 10 bases. CDR1 DFQATT and CDR2 SNEGSKA come from the germline V gene (reference sequence). The CDR3 contains 14 residues. J was trimmed by 6 bases and V by 3 bases; bases with no gene match: 5. CDR3 nucleotides: TGCAGTGCTAGCGACAGGGGGCGCGGTCAGCCCCAGCATTTT. Translated: CSASDRGRGQPQHF.

Points on this clonotype: The conserved phenylalanine or tryptophan normally closing the CDR3 is absent here, so this likely arose from a read error. Because the CDR3's place on the DNA is in doubt, the DNA is left out and the CDR3 is given as listed by TCRdb. The V call is TRBV5-1, the J call TRBJ2-7. 15 amino acids form the CDR3, both terminal residues included. Germline CDR1 SGHRS, CDR2 YFSETQ. CDR3 in amino acids: CASSSAAGGTDEQDL.

Many counts were recorded for this clonotype. The V and J genes are TRBV5-5 and TRBJ2-1; D possibly matches TRBD1 or TRBD2 (5 bases each). This CDR3 spans 16 amino acids. The germline gives CDR1 SGHKS, CDR2 YYEKEE (reference sequence). V lost 3 bases and J lost 0, with 13 bases in between. The CDR3 DNA reads as TGTGCCAGCAGCTCACAAGGGACGAGCTCCTACAATGAGCAGTTCTTC. The encoded protein is CASSSQGTSSYNEQFF.

This clonotype appeared many times. V and J are TRBV12-3 or TRBV12-4 and TRBJ1-1; D is unclear. The V gene lost 5 bases and the J gene lost 6 bases, with 19 bases spanning the gap. The CDR3 is 15 residues long. CDR3 in amino acids: CASSPKLSGKPEAFF. The CDR3 bases are TGTGCCAGCAGTCCTAAACTCTCGGGCAAACCTGAAGCTTTCTTT.

This clonotype came up many times. The rearrangement links TRBV29-1 to TRBJ1-2, with D maybe TRBD1 (5 bases). Germline V gene sequence: CDR1 SQVTM, CDR2 ANQGSEA. The V end was cut by 6 bases, the J end by 0 bases, with 14 bases between. The CDR3 is 14 amino acids. In nucleotides, the CDR3 is TGCAGCGTCAGAGGGGACGGTTCTAACTATGGCTACACCTTC. Protein product: CSVRGDGSNYGYTF.

This clonotype was recorded at least ten times. The chain couples TRBV5-1 to TRBJ2-5; D may correspond to TRBD1 or TRBD2 (5 bases each). Trimming shortened V by 2 bases and J by 1 base, and 12 bases separated the two germline ends. CDR3 size: 15 residues. CDR1 SGHRS and CDR2 YFSETQ come from the germline V gene. The CDR3 DNA follows: TGCGCCAGCAGCTTATGGCAGGGACCCCAAGAGACCCAGTACTTC. This encodes CASSLWQGPQETQYF.

In its sample, this clonotype was seen many times. J is TRBJ2-7 and V is TRBV6-5; D possibly corresponds to TRBD1 (5 bases). With 2 bases removed from V and 2 bases from J, the gap between germline ends came to 22 bases. This CDR3 has 18 amino acids. CDR1 and CDR2 (germline): MNHEY, SVGAGI. The CDR3 protein is CASSYPLKTGIGTYEQYF. In nucleotides, the CDR3 is TGTGCCAGCAGTTACCCTTTGAAAACAGGAATAGGGACCTACGAGCAGTACTTC.

This clonotype was recorded at least ten times. V gene TRBV29-1 combines with J gene TRBJ2-1; D unresolved. Germline CDR1 SQVTM, CDR2 ANQGSEA. The CDR3 is made up of 11 amino acids. The germline V and J ends were trimmed by 4 bases and 8 bases, with 9 bases remaining between them. This CDR3 is CSVVRGHEQFF. The DNA for the CDR3 is TGCAGCGTTGTCCGTGGGCATGAGCAGTTCTTC.

This clonotype was observed many times. J is TRBJ2-1 and V is TRBV12-3 or TRBV12-4; D ambiguous. This CDR3 region has 11 residues. V was pared by 6 bases and J by 6 bases, with 6 bases between. Here the CDR3 DNA reads TGTGCCAGCAGGATCTTCAATGAGCAGTTCTTC. Amino acid sequence: CASRIFNEQFF.

This clonotype was found many times. The V and J genes are TRBV20-1 and TRBJ2-7, with 9 positions matching TRBD1. Trimming removed 2 bases from V and 3 bases from J; junction bases left unmatched: 5. Germline values: CDR1 DFQATT, CDR2 SNEGSKA (reference sequence). The CDR3 runs to 14 residues. The CDR3 protein is CSARPPTGGYEQYF. The CDR3, as DNA: TGCAGTGCTAGACCTCCGACAGGGGGCTACGAGCAGTACTTC.

This clonotype was detected ten times or more. The V gene is TRBV20-1, the J gene TRBJ2-1; 8 positions agree with TRBD2. Trimming removed 6 bases from V and 2 bases from J; junction bases left unmatched: 6. Germline values: CDR1 DFQATT, CDR2 SNEGSKA (reference sequence). The CDR3 contains 14 residues. CDR3 region: CSAHPGLAYNEQFF. CDR3 nucleotide sequence: TGCAGTGCGCATCCGGGACTAGCCTACAATGAGCAGTTCTTC.

Many counts were recorded for this clonotype. J is TRBJ2-1 and V is TRBV24-1; D remains unclear. Trimming pared 4 bases from V and 8 bases from J, leaving 8 bases between. This CDR3 has 12 amino acids. Germline V CDR1 and CDR2: KGHDR, SFDVKD. The CDR3 DNA is TGTGCCACCAGTGAGGCCGGGTATGAGCAGTTCTTC. Its protein product is CATSEAGYEQFF.

This clonotype was seen at least ten times. The chain uses TRBV7-9 and TRBJ2-1, with TRBD2 matching 12 bases. Looked up from germline, CDR1 is SEHNR and CDR2 is FQNEAQ (reference sequence). J lost 8 bases, V lost 5 bases, and 16 bases had no gene match. The CDR3 loop spans 18 amino acids. In DNA, the CDR3 is TGTGCCAGCAGCCCCCGTATCGGACTAGCGGGACCAGAGGATGAGCAGTTCTTC. This sequence encodes CASSPRIGLAGPEDEQFF.

There are many counts of this clonotype. This chain connects TRBV11-3 to TRBJ2-1; weak D call: TRBD2 (6 bases). Germline-derived CDR1 and CDR2 are SGHNT and YENEEA. This CDR3 has 15 residues. Deletions cut 1 base from V and 0 bases from J, with 7 bases between. The CDR3 DNA follows: TGTGCCAGCAGCTTAGTCGGGAGCTCCTACAATGAGCAGTTCTTC. Translation gives CASSLVGSSYNEQFF.

This clonotype appeared many times. The chain has TRBV10-3 and TRBJ2-1; 8 bases match TRBD2. The V gene's germline CDR1 is ENHRY and CDR2 SYGVKD. The J segment lost 6 bases and the V segment lost 3 bases, leaving 7 bases of the junction unmatched. This CDR3 is 15 amino acids long. CDR3 sequence reads: CAISDVKAGVNEQFF. In nucleotides, the CDR3 is TGTGCCATCAGTGATGTGAAAGCGGGGGTCAATGAGCAGTTCTTC.

In its sample, this clonotype was seen many times. The DNA of the CDR3 is TGTGCCAGCAGTTTAGAGGGGGGAGAAGGCTACACCTTC. Amino acid sequence: CASSLEGGEGYTF. This chain links TRBV12-3 or TRBV12-4 with TRBJ1-2; weak D call: TRBD1 (6 bases). The CDR3 contains 13 residues. V was cut by 1 base and J by 8 bases, with 11 bases left in between.

This clonotype was observed a single time. A much larger clone differs from this one at a single base, so this may be a read error. V usage is TRBV7-2 and J usage is TRBJ2-7; 8 positions agree with TRBD2. From germline, CDR1 is SGHTA and CDR2 FQGNSA. This CDR3 spans 15 amino acids. The CDR3 region has the DNA TGTGTCAGCTTTGCCCCGGGCCTAGCGGGTTACGAGCAGTACTTC. Translated, it gives CVSFAPGLAGYEQYF.

The count of this clonotype is one. The chain recombines TRBV27 with TRBJ2-5, with D perhaps matching TRBD1 (6 bases). The V and J ends lost 2 bases and 5 bases respectively, with 9 bases between them. CDR1 and CDR2 (germline): MNHEY, SMNVEV (reference sequence). The CDR3 covers 13 residues. Written as DNA, the CDR3 is TGTGCCAGCAGTTTAGAGGGGGTTGAGACCCAGTACTTC. It codes for CASSLEGVETQYF.